The rows below give T cell receptor beta chains drawn from one sample of a study of shared clonotypes between healthy human individuals. Sequenced by immunoSEQ multiplex PCR; TCRdb stores in-frame clones only, minus some. The sample comprises some 790,000 clones, over 60% of which are singletons, and over 1.5% rests with the top ten. Material for sequencing was memory CD4+ T cells sorted from blood. These receptors were collected from a woman in her 30s in good health. Both conserved end residues are part of each CDR3. Fields, in order: V gene, D gene, clone size, J gene, CDR3 protein, CDR3 DNA. The D gene is left open where the match is weak. Clone size is not always given. Where it is, it says once, few, many or a class for expanded clones.

>TRBV23-1|.|.|TRBJ1-1
CASSRRGWNTEAFF
TGCGCCAGCAGTAGGCGGGGCTGGAACACTGAAGCTTTCTTT
>TRBV7-2|.|many|TRBJ2-1
CASSLAGSSYNEQFF
TGTGCCAGCAGCTTAGCGGGGAGCTCCTACAATGAGCAGTTCTTC
>TRBV5-1|.|.|TRBJ2-7
CASSLEGGYEQYF
TGCGCCAGCAGCTTGGAGGGCGGTTACGAGCAGTACTTC
>TRBV6-1|.|.|TRBJ2-7
CASSRDAQSYEQYF
TGTGCCAGCAGCCGAGACGCACAGTCCTACGAGCAGTACTTC
>TRBV10-3|.|.|TRBJ1-2
CAISGSGLRNGYTF
TGTGCCATCAGTGGGAGCGGGTTGAGGAATGGCTACACCTTC
>TRBV30|TRBD2|.|TRBJ2-3
CAWRALAGGYADTQYF
TGTGCCTGGAGAGCCCTAGCGGGAGGATACGCAGATACGCAGTATTTT
>TRBV5-1|.|few|TRBJ2-3
CASRLDGRSTDTQYF
TGCGCCAGCAGACTGGACGGGCGGAGCACAGATACGCAGTATTTT
>TRBV28|TRBD2|.|TRBJ2-2
CAISRRLAVTGELFF
TGTGCCATTTCTCGGCGGCTAGCGGTTACCGGGGAGCTGTTTTTT
>TRBV2|.|.|TRBJ2-5
CASTLEGLPQETQYF
TGTGCCAGCACCCTGGAGGGACTCCCGCAAGAGACCCAGTACTTC
>TRBV19|.|few|TRBJ1-4
CASSIVLSEKLFF
TGTGCCAGTAGTATAGTGCTGTCCGAAAAACTGTTTTTT
>TRBV6-1|TRBD1|.|TRBJ1-4
CASSTDRGVEKLFF
TGTGCCAGCAGTACAGACAGGGGGGTTGAAAAACTGTTTTTT
>TRBV4-2|.|few|TRBJ1-1
CASSQDGGTEAFF
TGTGCCAGCAGCCAAGATGGGGGAACTGAAGCTTTCTTT
>TRBV4-1|TRBD2|.|TRBJ2-6
CASSQGLAGAGANVLTF
TGCGCCAGCAGCCAAGGGCTAGCGGGAGCTGGGGCCAACGTCCTGACTTTC
>TRBV5-1|.|.|TRBJ1-4
CASSLDRGDGKLFF
TGCGCCAGCAGCTTGGATAGGGGGGATGGAAAACTGTTTTTT
>TRBV7-9|.|.|TRBJ2-3
CASSMTLGLLGFLADTQYF
TGTGCCAGCAGCATGACCCTGGGGTTGTTGGGGTTTTTGGCAGATACGCAGTATTTT
>TRBV27|.|.|TRBJ1-5
CASSLRGHQPQHF
TGTGCCAGCAGTTTACGAGGGCATCAGCCCCAGCATTTT
>TRBV5-5|.|.|TRBJ1-5
CASSSDINQPQHF
TGTGCCAGCAGCTCCGACATTAATCAGCCCCAGCATTTT
>TRBV7-6|.|.|TRBJ2-1
CASSKQGQSYNEQFF
TGTGCCAGCAGCAAACAAGGGCAAAGCTACAATGAGCAGTTCTTC
>TRBV6-5|TRBD1|.|TRBJ2-5
CASRTGTGGETQYF
TGTGCCAGCAGGACCGGGACAGGAGGAGAGACCCAGTACTTC
>TRBV15|.|few|TRBJ1-5
CATRTGRLNQPQHF
TGTGCCACCAGGACCGGGAGACTCAATCAGCCCCAGCATTTT
>TRBV6-5|.|.|TRBJ1-2
CASSVLYGYTF
TGTGCCAGCAGTGTTTTGTATGGCTACACCTTC
>TRBV5-1|.|.|TRBJ1-1
CASSLVERNTEAFF
TGCGCCAGCAGCTTGGTAGAACGGAACACTGAAGCTTTCTTT
>TRBV19|.|once|TRBJ2-7
CASNDLKGYEQYF
TGTGCCAGTAATGACCTCAAAGGATACGAGCAGTACTTC
>TRBV9|TRBD2|.|TRBJ2-2
CASSVVSSGSTGELFF
TGTGCCAGCAGCGTAGTTAGTAGCGGGAGCACCGGGGAGCTGTTTTTT
>TRBV27|.|.|TRBJ2-7
CASSHRDGSYEQYF
TGTGCCAGCAGTCACCGGGACGGTTCCTACGAGCAGTACTTC
>TRBV27|TRBD2|few|TRBJ2-1
CASSLFAGTSGIYNEQFF
TGTGCCAGCAGTTTATTCGCCGGGACTAGCGGCATCTACAATGAGCAGTTCTTC
>TRBV7-3|TRBD1|.|TRBJ2-7
CASSIDREYEQYF
TGTGCCAGCAGCATCGACAGGGAGTACGAGCAGTACTTC
>TRBV10-3|TRBD1|.|TRBJ1-4
CAISDRTGTNEKLFF
TGTGCCATCAGTGACCGGACAGGGACTAATGAAAAACTGTTTTTT
>TRBV10-2|.|few|TRBJ2-7
CASSREGVFGGEQYF
TGCGCCAGCAGCCGAGAAGGTGTTTTCGGGGGCGAGCAGTACTTC
>TRBV18|TRBD2|.|TRBJ2-3
CASSLGTSGTASTDTQYF
TGTGCCAGCTCACTCGGGACTAGCGGGACTGCTAGCACAGATACGCAGTATTTT
>TRBV5-1|.|.|TRBJ1-4
CASSVDPTNEKLFF
TGCGCCAGCAGCGTCGATCCAACTAATGAAAAACTGTTTTTT
>TRBV19|.|.|TRBJ2-3
CASSITVTDTQYF
TGTGCCAGTAGTATAACCGTAACAGATACGCAGTATTTT
>TRBV2|TRBD2|.|TRBJ2-3
CASLAGGPTDTQYF
TGTGCCAGCCTAGCGGGAGGGCCCACAGATACGCAGTATTTT
>TRBV18|.|.|TRBJ2-6
CASSPRRSGANVLTF
TGTGCCAGCTCACCAAGGAGGTCTGGGGCCAACGTCCTGACTTTC
>TRBV7-7|.|.|TRBJ2-5
CASSLAGQQETQYF
TGTGCCAGCAGCTTAGCCGGCCAACAAGAGACCCAGTACTTC
>TRBV18|.|many|TRBJ1-3
CASSPAQIGNTIYF
TGTGCCAGCTCACCTGCCCAGATTGGAAACACCATATATTTT
>TRBV11-2|.|.|TRBJ2-7
CASSMQGDSYEQYF
TGTGCCAGCAGCATGCAGGGTGACTCCTACGAGCAGTACTTC
>TRBV18|.|few|TRBJ1-2
CASSPKTGSYGYTF
TGTGCCAGCTCACCAAAGACAGGCAGCTATGGCTACACCTTC
>TRBV18|.|.|TRBJ2-3
CASSLRPSDTQYF
TGTGCCAGCTCACTCCGTCCCTCGGATACGCAGTATTTT
>TRBV29-1|TRBD2|few|TRBJ2-1
CSVIGIQLAGALDREQFF
TGCAGCGTTATAGGAATTCAACTAGCGGGAGCCCTTGATCGGGAGCAGTTCTTC
>TRBV5-1|TRBD1|.|TRBJ2-3
CASSFGQGANTDTQYF
TGCGCCAGCAGCTTCGGACAGGGGGCTAATACCGATACGCAGTATTTT
>TRBV28|TRBD2|.|TRBJ2-2
CASSNPGLAANTGELFF
TGTGCCAGCAGTAACCCCGGACTAGCGGCGAACACCGGGGAGCTGTTTTTT
>TRBV5-1|.|.|TRBJ2-1
CASRGGISGNNEQFF
TGCGCCAGCAGAGGAGGTATTAGCGGAAACAATGAGCAGTTCTTC
>TRBV30|.|.|TRBJ1-3
CAWISDGNTIYF
TGTGCCTGGATCTCCGACGGAAACACCATATATTTT
>TRBV5-1|TRBD2|.|TRBJ2-1
CASRLAGGYNEQFF
TGCGCCAGCAGACTAGCGGGTGGCTACAATGAGCAGTTCTTC
>TRBV6-1|TRBD1|.|TRBJ1-2
CASSEVLRDRDYGYTF
TGTGCCAGCAGTGAAGTCCTTAGAGACAGGGACTATGGCTACACCTTC
>TRBV7-9|TRBD1|.|TRBJ1-4
CASSARGRNEKLFF
TGTGCCAGCAGTGCCAGGGGGCGGAATGAAAAACTGTTTTTT
>TRBV7-2|.|.|TRBJ2-2
CASSLFYFLNANTGELFF
TGTGCCAGCAGCTTATTTTACTTCCTAAACGCGAACACCGGGGAGCTGTTTTTT
>TRBV29-1|.|.|TRBJ2-1
CSARQEREQFF
TGCAGCGCCCGTCAGGAAAGGGAGCAGTTCTTC
>TRBV7-9|TRBD2|.|TRBJ2-7
CASSSGLAGVYEQYF
TGTGCCAGCAGCTCGGGACTAGCGGGAGTTTACGAGCAGTACTTC
>TRBV28|TRBD1|.|TRBJ2-5
CASRTGPRETQYF
TGTGCCAGCAGGACAGGGCCTCGGGAGACCCAGTACTTC
>TRBV11-3|.|.|TRBJ1-2
CASLVCNRYGYTF
TGTGCCAGCCTGGTTTGTAACCGATATGGCTACACCTTC
>TRBV6-1|TRBD2|few|TRBJ2-6
CVVREGSGANVLTF
TGTGTTGTGCGGGAGGGCTCTGGGGCCAACGTCCTGACTTTC
>TRBV14|.|.|TRBJ1-5
CASSQVERIGNQPQHF
TGTGCCAGCAGCCAAGTTGAGAGGATCGGGAATCAGCCCCAGCATTTT
>TRBV19|.|.|TRBJ1-1
CASGGFTEAFF
TGTGCCAGTGGTGGGTTCACTGAAGCTTTCTTT
>TRBV6-1|TRBD1|.|TRBJ1-3
CASRETGMRNTIYF
TGTGCCAGCAGGGAGACAGGGATGAGAAACACCATATATTTT